One sample yielded the 22 T cell receptor beta chains listed below, sequenced in a study of regulatory T cells in long-lasting Graves disease. Time point here: persistent/refractory GD, antithyroid drugs over 5 years with positive TRAb. Generation of the TCR library employed RNA extracted from PBMCs. Building of the TCR beta libraries involved iRepertoire HTBI primers and Arm-PCR of CDR3 regions. One entry per CDR3 protein, called by TCRdb with MiXCR from the multiplex PCR reads. The data show a few hundred thousand distinct CDR3 sequences, around 22% seen once. This specimen was peripheral blood mononuclear cells (PBMCs), taken when the disease was refractory, from a patient treated with antithyroid drugs. The receptors originated from a female donor with Graves disease.

This clonotype has a count of ten or more. This chain links TRBV7-8 with TRBJ2-7, with 7 bases fitting TRBD2. Looked up from germline, CDR1 is SGHVS and CDR2 is FQNEAQ. J gave up 6 bases and V 1 base, and 15 bases lay outside the gene matches. The CDR3 has 17 residues. The CDR3, as DNA: TGTGCCAGCAGCTTAGAACGGGGCGGGGGACGGTCGGGCGAGCAGTACTTC. This gives the protein CASSLERGGGRSGEQYF.

This clonotype has more than one count but fewer than ten. It may be a read error: a sequence one base away is much more abundant. This chain links TRBV6-1 with TRBJ2-2; D may be TRBD2 (5 bases). The CDR3 is 14 residues long. Germline loops: CDR1 MNHNS, CDR2 SASEGT. CDR3 region: CASKIARNAGELFF. In DNA, the CDR3 is TGTGCCAGCAAAATAGCGCGGAACGCCGGGGAGCTGTTTTTT.

The table lists this clonotype with many counts. This chain uses TRBV12-3 or TRBV12-4 with TRBJ1-1; the D is unclear. Trimming shortened V by 3 bases and J by 11 bases, and 19 bases separated the two germline ends. The CDR3 length is 14 residues. This CDR3 is CASSFQNGVGSAFF. The CDR3 bases are TGTGCCAGCAGTTTTCAAAACGGAGTGGGGAGTGCTTTCTTT.

This clonotype showed up many times. The V gene is TRBV28, the J gene TRBJ1-2, with D tentatively TRBD1 (5 bases). The V gene lost 6 bases and the J gene lost 4 bases, with 12 bases spanning the gap. This CDR3 is 13 amino acids long. Germline assignment: CDR1 MDHEN and CDR2 SYDVKM. The CDR3, as DNA: TGTGCCAGCAGGGGGGGGAGCTTCTATGGCTACACCTTC. It is translated as CASRGGSFYGYTF.

As to this clonotype: The junction departs from the called germline gene at one end, perhaps through a read error. The genes are TRBV30 and TRBJ1-5, with unresolved D. In germline, CDR1 is GTSNPN, CDR2 SVGIG (reference sequence). CDR3 length equals 14 residues. The CDR3 bases are TGTGCCTGGAACCCTGACACTAGCAGTCAGCCCCAGCATTTT. Translation: CAWNPDTSSQPQHF.

In this sample, this clonotype turned up a few times. The J gene is TRBJ2-6, the V gene TRBV6-1; D gene ambiguous. The CDR3 extends over 15 amino acids. The germline gives CDR1 MNHNS, CDR2 SASEGT. V was clipped by 6 bases and J by 4 bases, with 13 bases between them. CDR3 in DNA: TGTGCCAGCAGCCACGCCGTGTCCGGGGCCAACGTCCTGACTTTC. Protein sequence: CASSHAVSGANVLTF.

V gene TRBV24-1 combines with J gene TRBJ2-1; the match to TRBD2 covers 16 bases. The CDR3 consists of 20 residues. Per the germline V gene, CDR1 is KGHDR and CDR2 is SFDVKD. With V trimmed by 0 bases and J by 7 bases, 11 bases remained unmatched. DNA of the CDR3: TGTGCCACCAGTGATTTGCCGCGGGGACTAGCGGGAGGGCCGCGGAATGAGCAGTTCTTC. This codes for CATSDLPRGLAGGPRNEQFF.

In its sample, this clonotype was seen many times. J is TRBJ1-5 and V is TRBV2; no definite D call. The germline gives CDR1 SNHLY, CDR2 FYNNEI. The CDR3 consists of 14 residues. The ends were cut back, 2 bases at V and 4 bases at J, with 9 bases in the middle. The CDR3 nucleotides are TGTGCCAGCAGTGAATTGTGGCAGAATCAGCCCCAGCATTTT. Translation gives CASSELWQNQPQHF.

The CDR3 sequence is CAELDRTFNYGYTF. DNA of the CDR3: TGTGCCGAGTTAGACAGGACTTTCAACTATGGCTACACCTTC. The genes are TRBV7-2 and TRBJ1-2; a weak D match, TRBD1 (6 bases). Trimming left V 11 bases short and J 2 bases short, with 18 bases between. The V gene's germline CDR1 is SGHTA and CDR2 FQGNSA. The CDR3 contains 14 residues. Full variable domain (missing parts from reference TRBV7-2 and TRBJ1-2): GAGVSQSPSNKVTEKGKDVELRCDPISGHTALYWYRQSLGQGLEFLIYFQGNSAPDKSGLPSDRFSAERTGGSVSTLTIQRTQQEDSAVYLCAELDRTFNYGYTFGSGTRLTVV.

In regard to this clonotype: One base away lies a much larger clone, so this may be a sequencing read error. This chain links TRBV7-2 with TRBJ2-5; D could derive from TRBD1 or TRBD2 (5 bases each). The CDR3 has 15 residues. CDR1 is SGHTA, CDR2 FQGNSA, per germline. The CDR3 DNA is TGTGTCAGCAGCTTAAGTAGCGCAAACAGGGAGACCCAGTACTTC. Residues: CVSSLSSANRETQYF.

This rearrangement joins TRBV6-1 to TRBJ2-7; 10 nucleotides agree with TRBD2. CDR1 MNHNS and CDR2 SASEGT come from the germline V gene. The J segment lost 4 bases and the V segment lost 2 bases, leaving 8 bases of the junction unmatched. This CDR3 region has 16 residues. This chain's CDR3 is CASSEWQTSGLYEQYF. The CDR3 DNA reads TGTGCCAGCAGTGAATGGCAGACTAGCGGGTTATACGAGCAGTACTTC.

This chain connects TRBV6-2 or TRBV6-3 to TRBJ2-5; 10 bases line up with TRBD2. The CDR3 contains 14 residues. With 6 bases clipped from V and 1 base from J, the junction kept 2 bases outside the gene matches. Germline V gene lookup returns CDR1 MNHEY and CDR2 SVGEGT. CDR3 sequence: CASRASGGQETQYF. DNA of the CDR3: TGTGCCAGCAGGGCTAGCGGGGGCCAAGAGACCCAGTACTTC.

This clonotype was detected once. V gene TRBV28 combines with J gene TRBJ2-2; perhaps D is TRBD1 or TRBD2 (5 bases each). V lost 1 base to trimming and J lost 7 bases, with 13 bases between them. The V gene's germline CDR1 is MDHEN and CDR2 SYDVKM. CDR3 size: 15 residues. The CDR3 DNA is TGTGCCAGCAGTTTATTCGGGACGTCGGGCGGGGAGCTGTTTTTT. Translating it yields CASSLFGTSGGELFF.

The table lists this clonotype with many counts. The V and J genes are TRBV2 and TRBJ2-5, with 9 bases aligning to TRBD2. There are 16 residues in the CDR3. The V gene's germline CDR1 is SNHLY and CDR2 FYNNEI. Trimming took 2 bases from V and 5 from J; bases not matched to a gene: 9. The CDR3, as DNA: TGTGCCAGCAGTGAACCTGGAACAGCGGGAGGTGAGACCCAGTACTTC. Protein product: CASSEPGTAGGETQYF.

The chain recombines TRBV19 with TRBJ2-7, with a tentative D call TRBD2 (6 bases). Germline V CDR1 and CDR2: LNHDA, SQIVND (reference sequence). V shed 5 bases and J shed 3 bases, with 17 bases lying between them. The CDR3 totals 15 residues. The CDR3 loop reads CASSSLGGTFYEQYF. Written as DNA, the CDR3 is TGTGCCAGTAGTTCCTTGGGCGGGACCTTCTACGAGCAGTACTTC.

This clonotype came up a few times. CDR3 sequence (DNA): TGTGCCAGCAGTTTCGCAATTAACACTGAAGCTTTCTTT. It encodes CASSFAINTEAFF. The gene calls are TRBV27 and TRBJ1-1, with D hard to call. V was clipped by 3 bases and J by 2 bases, with 7 bases between them. The CDR3 spans 13 residues. The germline gives CDR1 MNHEY, CDR2 SMNVEV (reference sequence).

CDR3 bases: TGCGCCAGCAGCCAAGATAGCCACCCAGCCTACGAGCAGTACTTC. It is translated as CASSQDSHPAYEQYF. The chain recombines TRBV4-3 with TRBJ2-7, with D hard to call. Per germline, CDR1 LGHNA and CDR2 YSLEER. The length of the CDR3 is 15 residues. With 0 bases removed from V and 2 bases from J, the gap between germline ends came to 11 bases.

This clonotype was recorded only once. V gene TRBV6-1 combines with J gene TRBJ2-4; 9 bases are shared with TRBD2. J was trimmed by 5 bases and V by 0 bases; bases with no gene match: 5. The germline gives CDR1 MNHNS, CDR2 SASEGT. CDR3 length: 16 residues. CDR3 sequence: CASSEASASGENIQYF. CDR3 DNA: TGTGCCAGCAGTGAAGCGTCGGCTAGCGGGGAAAACATTCAGTACTTC.

The rearrangement uses TRBV5-1 and TRBJ2-5; D is unclear. The germline gives CDR1 SGHRS, CDR2 YFSETQ. Trimming shortened V by 0 bases and J by 6 bases, and 15 bases separated the two germline ends. CDR3 length equals 15 residues. The DNA for the CDR3 is TGCGCCAGCAGCTTGGCCGGGCAGAAAGGGAAGACCCAGTACTTC. It translates to CASSLAGQKGKTQYF.

This clonotype was recorded a few times. This chain joins TRBV12-3 or TRBV12-4 and TRBJ1-5, with 9 bases identical to TRBD1. The V gene end was trimmed by 5 bases and the J gene end by 5 bases; junction bases not matched to a gene: 10. This CDR3 spans 16 amino acids. The CDR3 region has the DNA TGTGCCAGCAGTCCCCGGGGGACAGGGAGGGATCAGCCCCAGCATTTT. Its translation is CASSPRGTGRDQPQHF.

This clonotype was observed many times. The gene calls are TRBV12-3 or TRBV12-4 and TRBJ2-5, with a tentative D call TRBD2 (6 bases). Trimming pared 3 bases from V and 4 bases from J, leaving 9 bases between. CDR3 size: 13 residues. The CDR3: CASSLNGRETQYF. Written as DNA, the CDR3 is TGTGCCAGCAGTTTGAACGGGAGAGAGACCCAGTACTTC.

This clonotype was seen a few times. The rearrangement joins TRBV25-1 to TRBJ2-5; D may be TRBD1 (5 bases). Trimming cost V 1 base and J 5 bases, with 17 bases left between them. Germline V CDR1 and CDR2: MGHDK, SYGVNS. The length of the CDR3 is 16 residues. The CDR3 DNA reads as TGTGCCAGCAGTGAATCGGTCAGGGCGTTTTTGGAGACCCAGTACTTC. Its protein product is CASSESVRAFLETQYF.